This record covers a single T cell receptor (beta chain). The antigen remains undetermined. A much larger clone is a single base away; this may be a read error. V was shortened by 3 bases and J by 1 base, with 10 bases between the two germline ends. Per the germline V gene, CDR1 is SGHRS and CDR2 is YFSETQ. The CDR3 length is 14 residues. The data were taken from a study of early T cells in non-severe SARS-CoV-2 infection. Study background: Sequencing of bulk RNA from unsorted whole blood was done, without chain pairing.

Attached unique molecular identifiers marked individual cDNA molecules. TCRdb independently ran MiXCR on the 5' RACE reads; one entry per CDR3 protein. The table has around 50,000 distinct CDR3 sequences, around an eighth seen once; the top ten hold about 3%. Study results and caveats: There was a bias toward anti-spike CD8 responses in VDJdb matching, which missed private and CD4 specificities.

The chain employs TRBV5-1 and TRBJ1-2; D unresolved. Sequencing input: whole blood. This receptor was taken from an adult who was a healthcare worker with PCR-confirmed SARS-CoV-2 infection or an uninfected control (not recorded which). This chain's CDR3 is CASSSEVFNYGYTF. As DNA, the CDR3 is TGCGCCAGCAGCTCGGAGGTGTTTAACTATGGCTACACCTTC.